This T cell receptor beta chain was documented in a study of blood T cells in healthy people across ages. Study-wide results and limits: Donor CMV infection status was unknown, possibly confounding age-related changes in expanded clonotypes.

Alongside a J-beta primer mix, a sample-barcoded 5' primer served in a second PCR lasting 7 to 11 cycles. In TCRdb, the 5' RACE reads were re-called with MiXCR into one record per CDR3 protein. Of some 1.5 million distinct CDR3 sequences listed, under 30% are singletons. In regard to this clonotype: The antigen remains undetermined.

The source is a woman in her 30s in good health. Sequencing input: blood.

The CDR3 DNA follows: TGTGCAAGTCGCCGAACGCTAGCGGGGGGACTATTACCCCAAGAGACCCAGTACTTC. Amino acids: CASRRTLAGGLLPQETQYF. V and J are TRBV12-2 and TRBJ2-5; TRBD2 is taken as the D call from the table, unchecked against the DNA. TRBV12-2 is an annotated pseudogene. The CDR3 consists of 19 residues.